These 27 T cell receptor beta chains share one sample of origin, sequenced in a study of cytomegalovirus exposure and HLA in healthy donors. Vbeta (60) and Jbeta (13) primers were used in the PCR. Sequenced by immunoSEQ multiplex PCR; TCRdb stores in-frame clones only, minus some. The sample gives roughly 110,000 clones, roughly 70% of which show up once; roughly 8.3% is in the top ten. The sample was PBMCs. These TCRs come from a young man in good health and CMV-seropositive.

The chain employs TRBV28 and TRBJ1-3, with D perhaps TRBD1 (5 bases). Germline-derived CDR1 and CDR2 are MDHEN and SYDVKM. V was trimmed by 5 bases and J by 4 bases, leaving 24 bases between them. CDR3 length: 18 amino acids. The CDR3 region has the DNA TGTGCCAGCAGTCGATACCGTCAGGGACTTGGAGGAGGAAACACCATATATTTT. Encoded protein: CASSRYRQGLGGGNTIYF.

This clone was observed a few times. The chain is built from TRBV2 and TRBJ1-5, with D unresolved. V lost 0 bases, J lost 2 bases, and 17 bases lay in between. Germline values: CDR1 SNHLY, CDR2 FYNNEI. CDR3 size: 18 residues. The CDR3 bases are TGTGCCAGCAGTGAAGCCCGGGATTACAGTGGTGGCAATCAGCCCCAGCATTTT. Translated: CASSEARDYSGGNQPQHF.

J is TRBJ2-1 and V is TRBV5-1, with D possibly TRBD2 on 6 matching bases. Germline assignment: CDR1 SGHRS and CDR2 YFSETQ. This CDR3 has 13 residues. V was clipped by 3 bases and J by 8 bases, with 12 bases between them. This chain's CDR3 is CASSSGTGDEQFF. CDR3 nucleotide sequence: TGCGCCAGCAGCTCCGGGACGGGGGATGAGCAGTTCTTC.

This clone was counted a single time. The chain joins TRBV11-2 to TRBJ2-5, with D hard to call. V lost 5 bases, J lost 1 base, and 8 bases lay in between. The V gene's germline CDR1 is SGHAT and CDR2 FQNNGV. This CDR3 spans 13 amino acids. The CDR3 coding sequence is TGTGCCAGCAGCCGCGGTCCCCAAGAGACCCAGTACTTC. Translation: CASSRGPQETQYF.

The rearrangement uses TRBV6-5 and TRBJ2-3, with TRBD2 matching 11 bases. Germline assignment: CDR1 MNHEY and CDR2 SVGAGI. This CDR3 comprises 16 residues. J lost 2 bases, V lost 2 bases, and 3 bases had no gene match. The DNA of the CDR3 is TGTGCCAGCAGTTACCTGACTAGCGGGAACACAGATACGCAGTATTTT. It is translated as CASSYLTSGNTDTQYF.

The V gene is TRBV10-2, the J gene TRBJ1-6; D ambiguous. The V and J ends lost 6 bases and 7 bases respectively, with 13 bases between them. This CDR3 is built from 14 residues. Per the germline V gene, CDR1 is WSHSY and CDR2 is SAAADI. The CDR3 DNA reads as TGCGCCAGCAGACAGACACGGAACAATTCACCCCTCCACTTT. Translating it yields CASRQTRNNSPLHF.

The chain joins TRBV5-5 to TRBJ1-4; TRBD1 matches at 7 bases. This CDR3 has 15 amino acids. Looked up from germline, CDR1 is SGHKS and CDR2 is YYEKEE (reference sequence). V was pared by 2 bases and J by 4 bases, with 5 bases of the junction left unmatched. The CDR3 protein is CASSFRTGLNEKLFF. The CDR3 nucleotides read TGTGCCAGCAGCTTTCGGACAGGCCTTAATGAAAAACTGTTTTTT. Drawing the rest from reference TRBV5-5 and TRBJ1-4, the complete variable domain is DAGVTQSPTHLIKTRGQQVTLRCSPISGHKSVSWYQQVLGQGPQFIFQYYEKEERGRGNFPDRFSARQFPNYSSELNVNALLLGDSALYLCASSFRTGLNEKLFFGSGTQLSVL.

This chain uses TRBV5-6 with TRBJ2-7; weak D call: TRBD2 (6 bases). CDR3 size: 16 residues. In germline, CDR1 is SGHDT, CDR2 YYEEEE. Trimming took off 0 bases at V and 2 bases at J, with 15 bases between the two ends. DNA for the CDR3: TGTGCCAGCAGCTTGGCGGGGTGGGGACTCGCCTACGAGCAGTACTTC. Amino acid sequence: CASSLAGWGLAYEQYF.

The V and J genes are TRBV6-5 and TRBJ2-5, with D maybe TRBD1 (6 bases). With the DNA end fitting TRBJ2-7 better, the J assignment may be wrong. The germline CDR1 and CDR2 sequences are MNHEY and SVGAGI. The CDR3 has 14 amino acids. Here the CDR3 reads CASSYGRGRNEQYF. The CDR3 DNA sequence: TGTGCCAGCAGTTACGGCAGGGGCAGGAACGAGCAGTACTTC.

The chain has TRBV4-1 and TRBJ1-1; 8 bases agree with TRBD1. Germline V gene lookup returns CDR1 MGHRA and CDR2 YSYEKL. There are 14 residues in the CDR3. The trim removed 2 bases at V and 6 bases at J, leaving 5 bases unmatched. The CDR3 DNA follows: TGCGCCAGCAGCCAACAGGACAGGGTCCCTGAAGCTTTCTTT. Translating it yields CASSQQDRVPEAFF.

This clone appeared once. The chain carries TRBV4-1 and TRBJ2-7; 7 bases are a match to TRBD2. The CDR3 contains 14 residues. The V gene's germline CDR1 is MGHRA and CDR2 YSYEKL. Trimming at V came to 1 base and at J to 6 bases, leaving 6 bases not matched to a gene. This chain's CDR3 is CASSQGETSSEQYV. The CDR3 nucleotides are TGCGCCAGCAGCCAAGGGGAGACTAGCTCCGAGCAGTACGTC.

The chain employs TRBV5-1 and TRBJ2-2, with 9 bases that match TRBD1. CDR1 SGHRS and CDR2 YFSETQ come from the germline V gene. This CDR3 has 16 amino acids. Trimming removed 2 bases from V and 2 bases from J; junction bases left unmatched: 4. DNA of the CDR3: TGCGCCAGCAGCTTTAGGACAGGGGAAAACACCGGGGAGCTGTTTTTT. Translating gives CASSFRTGENTGELFF.

This clone appeared a single time. The chain recombines TRBV7-9 with TRBJ1-2, with D unclear. Germline V gene sequence: CDR1 SEHNR, CDR2 FQNEAQ (reference sequence). The CDR3 extends over 11 amino acids. V was shortened by 1 base and J by 8 bases, with 5 bases between the two germline ends. The CDR3: CASSLGGGYTF. In DNA, the CDR3 is TGTGCCAGCAGCTTAGGAGGCGGCTACACCTTC. The complete variable domain, with remaining parts taken from reference TRBV7-9 and TRBJ1-2, reads DTGVSQNPRHKITKRGQNVTFRCDPISEHNRLYWYRQTLGQGPEFLTYFQNEAQLEKSRLLSDRFSAERPKGSFSTLEIQRTEQGDSAMYLCASSLGGGYTFGSGTRLTVV.

The chain combines TRBV27 with TRBJ2-1; D perhaps matches TRBD1 (5 bases). V shed 7 bases and J shed 6 bases, with 7 bases lying between them. Germline lookup yields CDR1 MNHEY and CDR2 SMNVEV (reference sequence). The CDR3 contains 11 residues. DNA for the CDR3: TGTGCCAGCATTGGGGCCAATGAGCAGTTCTTC. Translating gives CASIGANEQFF.

This rearrangement joins TRBV27 to TRBJ2-1; D may be TRBD2 (5 bases). Germline V gene sequence: CDR1 MNHEY, CDR2 SMNVEV (reference sequence). The CDR3 consists of 16 residues. V dropped 1 base and J dropped 0 bases, with 10 bases sitting between them. Here the CDR3 reads CASSLFGMSSYNEQFF. The CDR3 region has the DNA TGTGCCAGCAGTTTATTCGGGATGAGCTCCTACAATGAGCAGTTCTTC.

The chain links TRBV28 to TRBJ1-5; D gene unclear. Germline values: CDR1 MDHEN, CDR2 SYDVKM. This CDR3 has 16 amino acids. V was clipped by 3 bases and J by 5 bases, with 17 bases between them. The CDR3 nucleotides read TGTGCCAGCAGTTTGACCCCGGGGTACCCTTATCAGCCCCAGCATTTT. This sequence encodes CASSLTPGYPYQPQHF.

CDR3 nucleotide sequence: TGTGCCAGCAGCTCCCTCGATGGCAGAGGAAACACCATATATTTT. Translated: CASSSLDGRGNTIYF. The chain joins TRBV13 to TRBJ1-3; D is ambiguous. This CDR3 has 15 residues. Trimming removed 4 bases at V and 4 bases at J, with 14 bases between. CDR1 is PRHDT and CDR2 is FYEKMQ in the germline V gene (reference sequence).

J is TRBJ2-5 and V is TRBV7-7; 10 bases fit TRBD1. Germline V gene sequence: CDR1 SSHAT, CDR2 FNYEAQ (reference sequence). V dropped 5 bases and J dropped 5; count of bases not matched to a gene: 11. The length of the CDR3 is 16 residues. CDR3 amino acids: CASSPDRDRGGETQYF. CDR3 nucleotides: TGTGCCAGCAGCCCCGACCGGGACAGGGGAGGGGAGACCCAGTACTTC.

The chain joins TRBV7-9 to TRBJ2-7; D perhaps matches TRBD2 (7 bases). Trimming stripped 4 bases from V and 3 bases from J, with 13 bases between. The CDR3 runs to 14 residues. CDR1 and CDR2 from the germline V gene are SEHNR and FQNEAQ (reference sequence). CDR3 sequence reads: CASSSRGGVYEQYF. CDR3 coding DNA: TGTGCCAGCAGCTCCAGGGGAGGGGTCTACGAGCAGTACTTC.

This chain links TRBV7-2 with TRBJ2-1; 15 bases line up with TRBD2. CDR3 length: 18 residues. The germline V gene encodes CDR1 SGHTA and CDR2 FQGNSA. J was trimmed by 5 bases and V by 5 bases; bases with no gene match: 10. As DNA, the CDR3 is TGTGCCAGCAGCCCCGGGACTAGCGGGGGGATGCGAAACAATGAGCAGTTCTTC. Translating gives CASSPGTSGGMRNNEQFF. The whole variable domain, filled in from reference TRBV7-2 and TRBJ2-1, reads GAGVSQSPSNKVTEKGKDVELRCDPISGHTALYWYRQSLGQGLEFLIYFQGNSAPDKSGLPSDRFSAERTGGSVSTLTIQRTQQEDSAVYLCASSPGTSGGMRNNEQFFGPGTRLTVL.

This rearrangement joins TRBV6-6 to TRBJ1-5, with TRBD1 identical over 8 bases. Germline assignment: CDR1 MNHNY and CDR2 SVGAGI (reference sequence). Unmatched junction bases numbered 5, after V lost 5 bases and J lost 8 bases. The CDR3 is 13 residues long. The CDR3 DNA reads TGTGCCAGCAGTGGGACAGGCGGGGAGCCCCAGCATTTT. Translation gives CASSGTGGEPQHF.

Note on this clone: Additional DNA sequences in this sample encode the identical CDR3. This rearrangement joins TRBV28 to TRBJ2-3; 7 nucleotides line up with TRBD1. V shed 6 bases and J 0 bases; nucleotides not matched to a gene: 6. Germline V gene lookup returns CDR1 MDHEN and CDR2 SYDVKM. This CDR3 is 15 amino acids long. The CDR3 DNA is TGTGCCAGCAGCTTAACAGGGGCAAGCACAGATACGCAGTATTTT. Residues: CASSLTGASTDTQYF. The full variable domain, in which reference TRBV28 and TRBJ2-3 provide the parts outside the CDR3, is DVKVTQSSRYLVKRTGEKVFLECVQDMDHENMFWYRQDPGLGLRLIYFSYDVKMKEKGDIPEGYSVSREKKERFSLILESASTNQTSMYLCASSLTGASTDTQYFGPGTRLTVL.

This sequence joins TRBV7-9 and TRBJ1-4, with unresolved D. Germline CDR1 SEHNR, CDR2 FQNEAQ (reference sequence). The CDR3 runs to 16 residues. V gave up 0 bases and J gave up 0 bases, with 8 bases separating them. CDR3 residues: CASSLAAPATNEKLFF. The CDR3 nucleotides are TGTGCCAGCAGCTTAGCCGCACCAGCAACTAATGAAAAACTGTTTTTT.

The V gene is TRBV19, the J gene TRBJ1-1, with 8 bases aligning to TRBD1. Germline V gene data show CDR1 as LNHDA and CDR2 as SQIVND (reference sequence). V shed 5 bases and J 4 bases; nucleotides not matched to a gene: 6. The CDR3 loop spans 14 amino acids. The CDR3: CASSVQGAGTEAFF. CDR3 nucleotides: TGTGCCAGTAGTGTCCAGGGGGCCGGCACTGAAGCTTTCTTT.

The gene calls are TRBV27 and TRBJ1-2, with D possibly TRBD1 on 6 matching bases. Germline lookup yields CDR1 MNHEY and CDR2 SMNVEV (reference sequence). The CDR3 totals 14 residues. The V end was cut by 5 bases, the J end by 2 bases, with 12 bases between. The CDR3 sequence: CASSPQGRNYGYTF. CDR3 nucleotide sequence: TGTGCCAGCAGTCCACAGGGCCGAAACTATGGCTACACCTTC.

V usage is TRBV6-6 and J usage is TRBJ1-1, with 8 bases that match TRBD1. The V gene's germline CDR1 is MNHNY and CDR2 SVGAGI (reference sequence). The V segment lost 7 bases and the J segment 4 bases; nucleotides outside the gene matches: 14. CDR3 length: 16 amino acids. The CDR3 loop is CASTPWGQVGGTEAFF. CDR3 bases: TGTGCCAGCACTCCATGGGGACAGGTCGGCGGCACTGAAGCTTTCTTT.

The chain links TRBV2 to TRBJ2-4; TRBD2 agrees at 8 bases. Germline CDR1 and CDR2: SNHLY and FYNNEI. The length of the CDR3 is 18 residues. V lost 1 base and J lost 6; bases outside the gene matches: 14. This chain's CDR3 is CASSEDWVERGPGNIQYF. The CDR3 region has the DNA TGTGCCAGCAGTGAAGATTGGGTAGAGCGGGGGCCAGGAAACATTCAGTACTTC.